This is a list of T cell receptor beta chains from one sample in a study of somatic mutations in cytotoxic T cells in rheumatoid arthritis. TCRdb's copy holds only in-frame clones and misses some; the assay was immunoSEQ multiplex PCR. There are approximately 10,000 clones in the sample; about 80% occur only once, and about 9.1% lies in the top ten. The sample taken for sequencing was CD8+ T cells sorted from blood. The receptors were gathered from a woman aged 55-75 years with rheumatoid arthritis. Both conserved end residues are part of each CDR3. The order of the fields is CDR3 DNA, CDR3 protein, D gene, J gene, clone size, V gene. D genes are given only for firm matches. Not every row has a clone size; where given, it reads once, few, many or a size class.

cdr3_nt: TGTGCCAGCAGGAAAGGAGGAAGAGATACGCAGTATTTT; cdr3_aa: CASRKGGRDTQYF; d_call: -; j_call: TRBJ2-3; clone_size: once; v_call: TRBV6-4
cdr3_nt: TGCGCCAGCAGCCATTCTGCAGGGTCCAATTCACCCCTCCACTTT; cdr3_aa: CASSHSAGSNSPLHF; d_call: -; j_call: TRBJ1-6; clone_size: -; v_call: TRBV4-1
cdr3_nt: TGTGCCAGCAGCTCTTCCAGCGAGCAGTACTTC; cdr3_aa: CASSSSSEQYF; d_call: -; j_call: TRBJ2-7; clone_size: -; v_call: TRBV5-6
cdr3_nt: TGTGCCAGCATCCTCGGGGCCGGGGGAAGGGAGACCCAGTACTTC; cdr3_aa: CASILGAGGRETQYF; d_call: -; j_call: TRBJ2-5; clone_size: -; v_call: TRBV7-8
cdr3_nt: TGTGCCAGTAGATGGGGGACAGGGGGCGAGGATACGCAGTATTTT; cdr3_aa: CASRWGTGGEDTQYF; d_call: TRBD1; j_call: TRBJ2-3; clone_size: -; v_call: TRBV19
cdr3_nt: TGTGCCAGCAGCTCAAAATTTAGCGGGAGCCCGTACTACGAGCAGTACTTC; cdr3_aa: CASSSKFSGSPYYEQYF; d_call: TRBD2; j_call: TRBJ2-7; clone_size: -; v_call: TRBV11-2
cdr3_nt: TGTGCCAGCAGTTACTCGAACGGCCCAGGGGACACTGAAGCTTTCTTT; cdr3_aa: CASSYSNGPGDTEAFF; d_call: -; j_call: TRBJ1-1; clone_size: -; v_call: TRBV6-5
cdr3_nt: TGCAGCGTACAACCGGGACAGGCGAACACTGAAGCTTTCTTT; cdr3_aa: CSVQPGQANTEAFF; d_call: TRBD1; j_call: TRBJ1-1; clone_size: medium-sized; v_call: TRBV29-1
cdr3_nt: TGCGCCAGCAGTCACAGGACTAGTGTGAGTGGAGAGACCCAGTACTTC; cdr3_aa: CASSHRTSVSGETQYF; d_call: TRBD2; j_call: TRBJ2-5; clone_size: -; v_call: TRBV23-1
cdr3_nt: TGTGCCAGCTCACCACCGGTTGCAGGGGTCTACGAGCAGTACTTC; cdr3_aa: CASSPPVAGVYEQYF; d_call: -; j_call: TRBJ2-7; clone_size: -; v_call: TRBV18
cdr3_nt: TGCGCCAGCAGCTTGCGCGTTCCAGGTATGAACGAGCAGTACTTC; cdr3_aa: CASSLRVPGMNEQYF; d_call: -; j_call: TRBJ2-7; clone_size: -; v_call: TRBV5-1
cdr3_nt: TGTGCCAGCAGTTTAGGACAGGGCGGAGGCTACACCTTC; cdr3_aa: CASSLGQGGGYTF; d_call: TRBD1; j_call: TRBJ1-2; clone_size: -; v_call: TRBV27
cdr3_nt: TGTGCCAGTAGTATCCGTAGGGTACTAGATTTCAATGAGCAGTTCTTC; cdr3_aa: CASSIRRVLDFNEQFF; d_call: -; j_call: TRBJ2-1; clone_size: -; v_call: TRBV19
cdr3_nt: TGCAGCGTGGAATCACTAGCGGGACTAGCGAGTCTAGATACGCAGTATTTT; cdr3_aa: CSVESLAGLASLDTQYF; d_call: TRBD2; j_call: TRBJ2-3; clone_size: -; v_call: TRBV29-1
cdr3_nt: TGTGCCATCAGCATGGGACAATCCTCTGGGGCCAACGTCCTGACTTTC; cdr3_aa: CAISMGQSSGANVLTF; d_call: -; j_call: TRBJ2-6; clone_size: -; v_call: TRBV10-3
cdr3_nt: TGTGCCAGCAGGCCGACTAGCGGGAGTTACGAGCAGTACTTC; cdr3_aa: CASRPTSGSYEQYF; d_call: TRBD2; j_call: TRBJ2-7; clone_size: -; v_call: TRBV27
cdr3_nt: TGTGCCAGCAGTTCTACAGGGGCGGGCGGCTACACCTTC; cdr3_aa: CASSSTGAGGYTF; d_call: TRBD1; j_call: TRBJ1-2; clone_size: -; v_call: TRBV6-4
cdr3_nt: TGTGCCAGCAGTCTCGGACAGGAGGGAAGCACAGATACGCAGTATTTT; cdr3_aa: CASSLGQEGSTDTQYF; d_call: -; j_call: TRBJ2-3; clone_size: once; v_call: TRBV27
cdr3_nt: TGTGCCAGCATGGGGACAGGGAATCAAAATGGGGCCAACGTCCTGACTTTC; cdr3_aa: CASMGTGNQNGANVLTF; d_call: TRBD1; j_call: TRBJ2-6; clone_size: -; v_call: TRBV2
cdr3_nt: TGTGCCATCTGGCTAGCGGGAGCCTCGAACACCGGGGAGCTGTTTTTT; cdr3_aa: CAIWLAGASNTGELFF; d_call: TRBD2; j_call: TRBJ2-2; clone_size: once; v_call: TRBV10-3
cdr3_nt: TGTGCCAGCAGCTTTGCGGGTGTATCCGATGAGCAGTTCTTC; cdr3_aa: CASSFAGVSDEQFF; d_call: -; j_call: TRBJ2-1; clone_size: once; v_call: TRBV9
cdr3_nt: TGTGCCATCAGGCGAGACAATGAGCAGTTCTTC; cdr3_aa: CAIRRDNEQFF; d_call: -; j_call: TRBJ2-1; clone_size: once; v_call: TRBV10-3
cdr3_nt: TGTGCCAGTCGCCTTACTCAGGGAAACAATCAGCCCCAGCATTTT; cdr3_aa: CASRLTQGNNQPQHF; d_call: -; j_call: TRBJ1-5; clone_size: few; v_call: TRBV27
cdr3_nt: TGTGCCAGTAGTATTTCGCTAGCGGGACTGAGAGGGCAGTTCTTC; cdr3_aa: CASSISLAGLRGQFF; d_call: TRBD2; j_call: TRBJ2-1; clone_size: -; v_call: TRBV19
cdr3_nt: TGTGCCAGCTCACCCGGGACAGGGATCTACGAGCAGTACTTC; cdr3_aa: CASSPGTGIYEQYF; d_call: TRBD1; j_call: TRBJ2-7; clone_size: medium-sized; v_call: TRBV18
cdr3_nt: TGTGCCAGCAGTTTGCTAGCGGCCCTCACAGATACGCAGTATTTT; cdr3_aa: CASSLLAALTDTQYF; d_call: TRBD2; j_call: TRBJ2-3; clone_size: once; v_call: TRBV28
cdr3_nt: TGTGCCAGCAGCTTAGTTGGGCCATGGAACACTGAAGCTTTCTTT; cdr3_aa: CASSLVGPWNTEAFF; d_call: -; j_call: TRBJ1-1; clone_size: -; v_call: TRBV7-8
cdr3_nt: TGTGCCAGCAGTCCCCGTAATCAGCCCCAGCATTTT; cdr3_aa: CASSPRNQPQHF; d_call: -; j_call: TRBJ1-5; clone_size: -; v_call: TRBV28
cdr3_nt: TGTGCCAGCAGCTCAGGCGGCGGGAGGCTCTACAATGAGCAGTTCTTC; cdr3_aa: CASSSGGGRLYNEQFF; d_call: TRBD2; j_call: TRBJ2-1; clone_size: -; v_call: TRBV11-2
cdr3_nt: TGTGCCAGCAGTGACCTACACACCGACAGGGATACGCAGTATTTT; cdr3_aa: CASSDLHTDRDTQYF; d_call: -; j_call: TRBJ2-3; clone_size: -; v_call: TRBV2
cdr3_nt: TGTGCCAGCCTTCTAGCGGGCACCTACGAGCAGTACTTC; cdr3_aa: CASLLAGTYEQYF; d_call: TRBD2; j_call: TRBJ2-7; clone_size: -; v_call: TRBV28
cdr3_nt: TGTGCCAGCAGGACAGGGGGCTCCTACGAGCAGTACTTC; cdr3_aa: CASRTGGSYEQYF; d_call: TRBD1; j_call: TRBJ2-7; clone_size: -; v_call: TRBV28